Detailed here is one TCR beta chain. Antigen specificity is unknown. This table comes from immunoSEQ multiplex PCR, and its TCRdb copy is limited to in-frame clones, with some not included. The table records about 1.1 million clones, approximately 78% of them present only once. The CDR3 loop spans 16 amino acids. The ends lost 2 bases at V and 8 bases at J; junction bases unmatched: 7. The V gene's germline CDR1 is LGHNA and CDR2 YNFKEQ. The source of the sample is a study of shared clonotypes between healthy human individuals. General study points: Though the depth was large, rarefaction showed that sorted-subset sequencing was incomplete.

This receptor was identified in a man between 18 and 35 years old in good health. Some clones in this sample may be carry-over from other donors' samples. The V gene is TRBV4-2, the J gene TRBJ2-1; TRBD2 matches at 12 bases. The sequenced material came from memory CD4+ T cells from PBMCs. The subset denotes: CD45RA-negative fraction. CDR3 in DNA: TGTGCCAGCAGCCAAAAGACTAGCGGGAGTCTAGATGAGCAGTTCTTC. This encodes CASSQKTSGSLDEQFF.